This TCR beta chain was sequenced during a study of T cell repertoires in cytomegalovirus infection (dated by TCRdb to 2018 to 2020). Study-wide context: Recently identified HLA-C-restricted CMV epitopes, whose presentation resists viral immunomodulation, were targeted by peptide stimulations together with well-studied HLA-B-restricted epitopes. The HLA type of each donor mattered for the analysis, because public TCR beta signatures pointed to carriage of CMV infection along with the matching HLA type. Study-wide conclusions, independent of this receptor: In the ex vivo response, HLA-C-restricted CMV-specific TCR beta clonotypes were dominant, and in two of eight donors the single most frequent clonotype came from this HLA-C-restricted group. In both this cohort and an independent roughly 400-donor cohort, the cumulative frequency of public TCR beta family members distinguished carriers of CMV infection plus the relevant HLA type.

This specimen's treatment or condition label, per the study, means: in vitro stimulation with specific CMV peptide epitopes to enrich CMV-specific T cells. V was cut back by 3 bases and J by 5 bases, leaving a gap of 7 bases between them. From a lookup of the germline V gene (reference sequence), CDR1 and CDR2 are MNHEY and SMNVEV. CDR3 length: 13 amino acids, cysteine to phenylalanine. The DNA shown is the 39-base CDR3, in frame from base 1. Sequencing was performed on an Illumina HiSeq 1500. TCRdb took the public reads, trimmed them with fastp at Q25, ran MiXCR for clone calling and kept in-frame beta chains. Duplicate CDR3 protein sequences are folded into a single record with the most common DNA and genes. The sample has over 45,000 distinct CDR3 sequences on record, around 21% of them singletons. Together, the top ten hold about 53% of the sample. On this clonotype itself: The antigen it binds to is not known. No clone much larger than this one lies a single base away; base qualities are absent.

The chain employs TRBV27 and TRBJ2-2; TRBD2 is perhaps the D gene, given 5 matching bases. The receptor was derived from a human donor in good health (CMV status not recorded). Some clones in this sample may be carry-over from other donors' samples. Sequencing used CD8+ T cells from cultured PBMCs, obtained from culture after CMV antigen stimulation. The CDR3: CASSFTRTGELFF. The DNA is TGTGCCAGCAGTTTCACTAGGACCGGGGAGCTGTTTTTT.